Here is one T cell receptor beta chain with its context. Its antigen has not been determined. Base qualities are missing; no much larger clone stands one base away. The data were obtained in a study of cytomegalovirus exposure and HLA in healthy donors (dated by TCRdb to the late 2010s). Study-level background: In an earlier analysis of several hundred of the donors, less than 350 Gb of sequence data and 117 million unique TCR beta sequences from about 190 million T cells were reported. In an earlier analysis of roughly 580 of the donors, high-throughput TCR beta sequencing was used to judge whether each TCR beta V gene segment behaved as functional or pseudogenic. Approximately 310 gigabases of sequencing data and approximately 85 million unique TCR sequences were included in an early release covering about 700 HLA-typed donors. Rather than using new phenotypic data, the later analysis identified candidate immune exposures from TCR beta sequences and from how often those sequences occurred across donors. A separate validation cohort of 90 to 150 different subjects was used in addition to the roughly 640-subject first cohort. Class I and class II HLA loci were covered by the typing at four-digit resolution. Roughly five DR-DQ haplotypes were handled as single units for association and clustering, since linkage in the cohort was strong. The study profiled the T cell repertoires of hundreds of subjects by immunosequencing and related them to cytomegalovirus serostatus. All discovery cohort repertoires had been generated on a single sequencing platform. The aim of the study was to test whether cataloging public T cell receptors could identify signatures of past pathogen exposure. Typing coverage varied by locus: about 629-640 donors for A, B, C, DRB1 and DQB1; approximately 560 for DQA1; more than 600 for DPA1; roughly 470 for DPB1. A later genetic analysis took genome-wide SNP genotypes for about three fifths of the roughly 700 donors and used that subset as a discovery cohort. Alongside the repertoire data, information on donor age, sex, ethnicity and CMV serostatus was compiled. Among the roughly 400 genotyped donors, roughly 80% belonged to the genetic ancestry cluster associated with self-reported Caucasian donors. To predict cytomegalovirus infection status, the study brought together high-throughput TCR immunosequencing, statistical association of individual TCRs with disease status, and machine learning. On average, about 240,000 unique TCR beta nucleotide sequences were sequenced per donor among a few hundred genotyped donors of the cohort, with roughly a sixth of those sequences being non-productive. In a later analysis, previously published TCR beta repertoires from roughly 710 donors were re-analyzed and high-resolution HLA genotyping was added so that TCR occurrence patterns could be studied.

The cohort comprised 666 healthy bone marrow donors. All cohort members were sampled while nominally healthy, although unrecorded immune exposures were likely present. The donor tested CMV seropositive and was one of the 289 seropositive cohort members. Each donor provided a peripheral blood sample, and peripheral blood mononuclear cells were used for TCR beta sequencing. Genomic DNA extraction from the blood cell samples was performed with the Qiagen DNeasy Blood Extraction Kit. Study-level results and caveats: Most CMV-associated TCR beta chains appeared to be HLA-restricted in a later analysis, and the HLA associations seemed to be driven largely by CMV exposure. Most TCR sequences were observed very rarely across donors, whereas some public TCRs were present in many individuals. At a false discovery rate of 0.05, a later analysis linked around 17,000 TCR beta sequences to specific HLA alleles. Broadly in line with IMGT annotations, most TCR beta V segments showed up in productive rearrangements about 90% or about 30% of the time in an earlier analysis of 450 to 750 of the donors. According to a later genetic analysis, donors in an Asian-associated ancestry cluster had fewer N-insertions in productive TCRs than the approximately 650-donor mean. A cluster of highly shared sequence variants was judged likely to be a technical artifact of the sequencing pipeline. Compared with equally common non-associated chains, HLA-associated TCR beta chains in a later analysis were more clonally expanded and had lower generation probabilities. Only TCR beta chains were sequenced in this cohort, and the absence of alpha or paired-chain data limited detectable features. According to a later analysis, parvovirus B19, influenza, CMV and Epstein-Barr virus appeared linked to several top co-occurrence clusters. Linkage disequilibrium might explain the correlated functional status among segregating V segments, but an unknown experimental factor could not be excluded. In a later genetic analysis, a missense DCLRE1C variant was associated with V-gene and J-gene trimming of TCR beta chains, and the association was replicated in an independent cohort. HLA typing was unavailable for some donors at each locus, so association tests used only the typed subset. Some 15 rarely observed V segments, including chromosome 9 orphons, were excluded from the earlier analysis of about 500 of the donors because counts were too low. The authors suggested that the approach could potentially be generalized to other disease states and immunological phenotypes. Sequencing depth was assumed to be roughly uniform across donors in the presence/absence analyses, though that assumption may not hold. A few of the identified cytomegalovirus-associated TCR beta chains were confirmed in vitro to be specific for cytomegalovirus antigens. A total of 164 TCR beta chains were listed by the study as associated with cytomegalovirus. In a later analysis, TCR association rates were found to vary across HLA loci, with the most associated TCRs seen for DRB1 alleles and the fewest for HLA-C alleles. A further reported finding was that TCR beta sequences accurately predicted the HLA-A and HLA-B alleles for most subjects in the first cohort. The only immune exposure information available for the cohort was CMV serostatus. Strong co-occurrence of HLA alleles, especially DR and DQ, made assigning TCR associations to individual alleles difficult. Cytomegalovirus status was reported to be diagnosed by the classifier with high specificity and sensitivity in both the original and validation cohorts.

Libraries came from the immunoSEQ multiplex PCR assay. For the multiplex PCR, a mixture combining 60 forward primers for TCR Vbeta segments and 13 reverse primers for TCR Jbeta segments was used. The CDR3 region of rearranged TCR beta genes was amplified from genomic DNA by a multiplex PCR assay. On the Illumina HiSeq System, the amplified TCR beta libraries were sequenced as 87-base-pair reads. Turning to the authors' computational methods: A later analysis tallied approximately 87 million unique TCR beta chains across the 666 repertoires, and roughly 11 million of those chains were shared by two or more donors. Raw reads were error-corrected and collapsed into unique sequences with a nearest-neighbor algorithm that merged closely related sequences to remove PCR and sequencing errors. To assign V, D and J gene segments, CDR3 sequences were aligned to IMGT reference sequences. For a sequence to be retained, at least a six-nucleotide match to both a V gene segment and a J gene segment was required. A rearrangement counted as productive if the CDR3 had no stop codons and remained in frame with V and J, and every other rearrangement counted as non-productive. CDR3 was defined by IMGT convention, running from the second conserved V-encoded cysteine to the conserved J-encoded phenylalanine. Sequences without an unambiguous match to a single V gene segment were excluded from the earlier analysis of about 630 of the donors. In an earlier analysis of some 590 of the donors, V segments were called functional above 56.7% productive rearrangements and were called segregating when the between-donor standard deviation exceeded 5%. A statistical classification framework was developed to diagnose cytomegalovirus status using the catalog of TCR beta chain sequences. In a later analysis, TCR nucleotide sequences were compared against IMGT/GENE-DB human TR gene sequences so that V and J genes could be assigned. Using the TCRdist pipeline, a later analysis assigned CDR3 sequences along with most-parsimonious VDJ recombination scenarios. In a later analysis, each TCR beta chain was defined by its CDR3 amino acid sequence together with its V-gene family, and reads lacking a unique V-gene family were excluded. As a way to deal with suspected cross-contamination and a sequencing artifact, a later analysis dropped 500 to 700 nucleotide sequences that were highly shared and had low generation probability. For each public chain, a later analysis derived a clonal expansion index from normalized ranks of inferred template counts within each repertoire. In a later analysis, generation probabilities were computed using a VDJ recombination model fitted to out-of-frame rearrangements, and the results were checked against IGoR. Hypergeometric tests were used in a later analysis to score TCR-TCR, TCR-HLA and TCR-CMV co-occurrence, with a repertoire-size bias correction applied to the TCR pairs. In a later analysis, false discovery rates were estimated by permuting HLA or CMV assignments 20 times. In a later analysis, co-occurring TCRs were grouped using DBSCAN, and TCRdist sequence similarity was added for clustering within HLA-allele-positive subsets. For co-occurrence clustering, repertoires with fewer than 30,000 or more than 120,000 public chains were excluded, along with 4 to 6 repertoires with anomalous nucleotide sharing. TCRdb mirrors the immuneACCESS table, restricted to in-frame sequences. Some clones are absent from its copies; in checked studies, under half trace to an unresolved V gene, and the reason for the others is unknown. V and J calls and clone size are those listed in that table; D and trimming were worked out from the DNA. For this sample there are under 200,000 clones; around three quarters appear just once. Clones ranked in the top ten supply 1% of the sample.

The sequencing input was PBMCs. The receptor was isolated from a woman between 50 and 59 years old in good health and CMV-seropositive.

The CDR3 region: CASSIRTGTDEQFF. The nucleotide sequence reads TGTGCCAGTAGTATCCGGACAGGGACCGATGAGCAGTTCTTC. The chain is encoded by TRBV19 joined to TRBJ2-1; 8 central bases correspond to TRBD1. Including the terminal cysteine and phenylalanine, the CDR3 comprises 14 residues. Only the CDR3 DNA is retained, 42 bases long and in frame from the first base. The germline V gene (reference sequence) sets CDR1 to LNHDA and CDR2 to SQIVND. The germline V and J ends show losses of 3 bases and 8 bases respectively, and no gene match explains 6 bases of the junction.